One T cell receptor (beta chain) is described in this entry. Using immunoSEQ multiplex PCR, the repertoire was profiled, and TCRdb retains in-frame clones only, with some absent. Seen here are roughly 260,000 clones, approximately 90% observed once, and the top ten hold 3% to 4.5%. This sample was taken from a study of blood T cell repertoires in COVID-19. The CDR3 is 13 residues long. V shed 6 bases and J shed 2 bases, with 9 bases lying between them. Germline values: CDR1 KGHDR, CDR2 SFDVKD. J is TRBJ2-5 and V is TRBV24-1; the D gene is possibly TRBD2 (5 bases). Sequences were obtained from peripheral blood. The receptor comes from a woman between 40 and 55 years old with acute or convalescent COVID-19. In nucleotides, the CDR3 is TGTGCCACCAGTAGAGGGAATCAAGAGACCCAGTACTTC. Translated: CATSRGNQETQYF.